This T cell receptor (beta chain) was captured by sequencing in a study of blood T cell repertoires in COVID-19. It was during active infection that Seattle patients were enrolled and then longitudinally followed. Authors' methods: Reference gene primer amplification yielded estimated nucleated cell counts. Repertoires were generated with immunoSEQ multiplex PCR, while TCRdb's copy carries only in-frame clones and drops some. Clone size and the V and J calls come from that table; the DNA yielded D and trimming. The repertoire consists of just over 300,000 clones, with roughly 89% occurring once and the leading ten covering 1.8%. V shed 5 bases and J shed 11 bases, with 28 bases lying between them. The CDR3 sequence is 16 residues long. CDR1 is SGHRS and CDR2 is YFSETQ in the germline V gene.

Sequences were obtained from peripheral blood. The TCR comes from a woman aged 25 to 39 with COVID-19, enrolled during active disease. The chain employs TRBV5-1 and TRBJ1-1, with a tentative D call TRBD1 (5 bases). In DNA, the CDR3 is TGCGCCAGCAGAATCACTCCCGTTACAGGATCCAGGGTGGCTTTCTTT. Residues: CASRITPVTGSRVAFF.